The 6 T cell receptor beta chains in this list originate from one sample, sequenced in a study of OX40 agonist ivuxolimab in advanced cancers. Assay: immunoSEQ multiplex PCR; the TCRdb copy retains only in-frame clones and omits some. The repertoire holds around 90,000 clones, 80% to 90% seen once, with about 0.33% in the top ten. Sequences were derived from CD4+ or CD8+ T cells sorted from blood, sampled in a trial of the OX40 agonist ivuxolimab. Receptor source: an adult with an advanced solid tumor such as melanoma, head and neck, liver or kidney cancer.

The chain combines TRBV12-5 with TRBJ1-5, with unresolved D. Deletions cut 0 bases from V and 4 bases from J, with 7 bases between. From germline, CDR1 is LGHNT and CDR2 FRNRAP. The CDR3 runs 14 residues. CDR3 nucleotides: TGTGCTAGTGGTTTGGTGGGAACTAATCAGCCCCAGCATTTT. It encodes CASGLVGTNQPQHF.

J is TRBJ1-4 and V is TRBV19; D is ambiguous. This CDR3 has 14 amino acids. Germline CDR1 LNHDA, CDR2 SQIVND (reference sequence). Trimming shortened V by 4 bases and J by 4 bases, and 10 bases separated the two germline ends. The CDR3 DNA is TGTGCCAGTAGTACAGGATTTGTTAATGAAAAACTGTTTTTT. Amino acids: CASSTGFVNEKLFF.

The CDR3 DNA follows: TGTGCCAGCAGCGGATCGGACTCACCCGCTTTTGAGCAGTACTTC. Translated: CASSGSDSPAFEQYF. The V call is TRBV9, the J call TRBJ2-7; D might be TRBD2 (5 bases). Germline values: CDR1 SGDLS, CDR2 YYNGEE. The CDR3 covers 15 residues. Trimming removed 3 bases from V and 7 bases from J, with 20 bases in between.

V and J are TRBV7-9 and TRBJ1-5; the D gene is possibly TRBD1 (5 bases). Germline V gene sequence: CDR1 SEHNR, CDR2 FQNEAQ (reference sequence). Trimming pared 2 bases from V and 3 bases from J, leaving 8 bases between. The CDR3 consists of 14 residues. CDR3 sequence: CASSLPGLNQPQHF. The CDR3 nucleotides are TGTGCCAGCAGCTTACCGGGGCTCAATCAGCCCCAGCATTTT.

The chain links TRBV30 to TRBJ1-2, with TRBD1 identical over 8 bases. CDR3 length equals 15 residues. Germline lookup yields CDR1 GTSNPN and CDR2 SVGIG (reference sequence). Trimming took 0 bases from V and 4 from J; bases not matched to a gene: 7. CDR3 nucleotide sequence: TGTGCCTGGAGTGTATCAGGGGGCGGTGCCTATGGCTACACCTTC. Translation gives CAWSVSGGGAYGYTF.

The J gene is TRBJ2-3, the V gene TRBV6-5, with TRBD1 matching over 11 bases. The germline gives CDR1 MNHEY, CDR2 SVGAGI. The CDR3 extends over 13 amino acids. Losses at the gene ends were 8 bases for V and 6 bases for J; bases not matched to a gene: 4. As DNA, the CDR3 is TGTGCCAGCGGGACAGGGGGAACCGATACGCAGTATTTT. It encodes CASGTGGTDTQYF.